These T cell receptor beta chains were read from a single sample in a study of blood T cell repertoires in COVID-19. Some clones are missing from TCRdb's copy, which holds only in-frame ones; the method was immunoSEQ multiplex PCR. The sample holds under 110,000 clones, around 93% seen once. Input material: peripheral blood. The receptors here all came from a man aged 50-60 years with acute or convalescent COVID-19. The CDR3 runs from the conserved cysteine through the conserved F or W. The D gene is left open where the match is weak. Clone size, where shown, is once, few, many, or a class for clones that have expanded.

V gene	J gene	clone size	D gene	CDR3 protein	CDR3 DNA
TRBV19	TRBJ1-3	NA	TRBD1	CASTRGTALSGNTIYF	TGTGCCAGTACCCGGGGGACAGCCCTCTCTGGAAACACCATATATTTT
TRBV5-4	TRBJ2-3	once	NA	CASSLPRGTQYF	TGTGCCAGCAGCCTACCCAGGGGTACGCAGTATTTT
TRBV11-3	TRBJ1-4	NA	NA	CASSFATAATNEKLFF	TGTGCCAGCAGCTTCGCAACAGCTGCAACTAATGAAAAACTGTTTTTT
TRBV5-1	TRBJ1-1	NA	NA	CASSLTGVEAFF	TGCGCCAGCAGCTTGACAGGCGTCGAAGCTTTCTTT
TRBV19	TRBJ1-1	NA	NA	CASSIEGLEAFF	TGTGCCAGTAGTATTGAGGGACTGGAAGCTTTCTTT
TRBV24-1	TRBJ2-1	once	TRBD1	CATSETGTGGNEQFF	TGTGCCACCAGTGAAACCGGGACAGGGGGCAATGAGCAGTTCTTC
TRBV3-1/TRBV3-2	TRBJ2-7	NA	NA	CASSQGLEQYF	TGTGCCAGCAGCCAAGGGCTCGAGCAGTACTTC
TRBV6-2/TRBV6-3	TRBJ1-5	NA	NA	CASSAGLNNQPQHF	TGTGCCAGCAGTGCAGGGCTCAACAATCAGCCCCAGCATTTT
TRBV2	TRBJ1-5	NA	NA	CASSPQGGGNQPQHF	TGTGCCAGCAGTCCACAGGGCGGTGGCAATCAGCCCCAGCATTTT
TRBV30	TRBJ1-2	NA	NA	CAWSTGHLGMGGYTF	TGTGCCTGGAGTACGGGACATCTAGGCATGGGTGGCTACACCTTC
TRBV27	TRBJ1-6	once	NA	CASSLRVGNSPLHF	TGTGCCAGCAGTCTCAGGGTAGGCAATTCACCCCTCCACTTT
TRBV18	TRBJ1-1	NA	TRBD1	CASLQGARTEAFF	TGTGCCAGCTTACAGGGGGCGCGAACTGAAGCTTTCTTT